One and the same sample provided the 8 T cell receptor beta chains below, sequenced in a study of OX40 agonist ivuxolimab in advanced cancers. Profiled with immunoSEQ multiplex PCR; TCRdb holds only in-frame clones, not every one. The sample has 90,000 or so clones; approximately 92% are singletons. The specimen was CD4+ or CD8+ T cells sorted from blood, collected in a trial of the OX40 agonist ivuxolimab. These receptors were obtained from an adult with an advanced solid tumor such as melanoma, head and neck, liver or kidney cancer.

The CDR3, as DNA: TGTGCCAGCAGCTTGACAGGAAACACCGGGGAGCTGTTTTTT. It codes for CASSLTGNTGELFF. V is TRBV7-9 and J is TRBJ2-2; a weak D match, TRBD1 (6 bases). The germline CDR1 and CDR2 sequences are SEHNR and FQNEAQ (reference sequence). CDR3 size: 14 residues. V lost 3 bases and J 2 bases, leaving 7 bases between the germline ends. The entire variable domain, with the rest obtained from reference TRBV7-9 and TRBJ2-2, is as follows: DTGVSQNPRHKITKRGQNVTFRCDPISEHNRLYWYRQTLGQGPEFLTYFQNEAQLEKSRLLSDRFSAERPKGSFSTLEIQRTEQGDSAMYLCASSLTGNTGELFFGEGSRLTVL.

The chain employs TRBV7-2 and TRBJ1-1; TRBD1 is a possible D gene (6 bases). The CDR3 has 14 residues. The germline V gene encodes CDR1 SGHTA and CDR2 FQGNSA. V gave up 3 bases and J gave up 6 bases, with 14 bases separating them. The CDR3 nucleotides read TGTGCCAGCAGCTTGGCAGGGGTGGACTCTGAAGCTTTCTTT. This sequence encodes CASSLAGVDSEAFF.

This clone showed up just once. This rearrangement joins TRBV18 to TRBJ2-7, with 7 nucleotides matching TRBD1. The CDR3 has 16 amino acids. After removal of 3 bases from V and 4 bases from J, the junction contained 12 bases not matched to a gene. The germline CDR1 and CDR2 sequences are KGHSH and LQKENI. The CDR3 loop is CASSPQTGTVPYEQYF. The CDR3, as DNA: TGTGCCAGCTCACCGCAAACCGGGACAGTCCCTTACGAGCAGTACTTC. The complete variable domain, with remaining parts taken from reference TRBV18 and TRBJ2-7, reads NAGVMQNPRHLVRRRGQEARLRCSPMKGHSHVYWYRQLPEEGLKFMVYLQKENIIDESGMPKERFSAEFPKEGPSILRIQQVVRGDSAAYFCASSPQTGTVPYEQYFGPGTRLTVT.

The rearrangement uses TRBV15 and TRBJ1-3, with no clear D. The CDR3 contains 16 residues. Trimming pared 1 base from V and 0 bases from J, leaving 10 bases between. Germline V gene lookup returns CDR1 LNHNV and CDR2 YYDKDF (reference sequence). CDR3 DNA: TGTGCCACCAGCAGAGTTCAACAGATCTCTGGAAACACCATATATTTT. Residues: CATSRVQQISGNTIYF.

The CDR3 DNA follows: TGTGCCAGCAGCCAATCGGACAGGGGGACCTTAAATGAGCAGTTCTTC. Translating it yields CASSQSDRGTLNEQFF. This rearrangement joins TRBV4-2 to TRBJ2-1; 10 bases map to TRBD1. The junction had 8 bases not matched to a gene; V was cut back by 2 bases and J by 7 bases. CDR1 and CDR2 (germline): LGHNA, YNFKEQ. This CDR3 contains 16 residues.

V and J are TRBV30 and TRBJ1-2, with 9 nucleotides matching TRBD1. Trimming at V came to 2 bases and at J to 2 bases, leaving 3 bases not matched to a gene. CDR1 GTSNPN and CDR2 SVGIG come from the germline V gene (reference sequence). The CDR3 covers 14 residues. The CDR3 spells CAWSTQGANYGYTF. The CDR3 DNA reads as TGTGCCTGGAGTACACAGGGGGCGAACTATGGCTACACCTTC.

This chain uses TRBV28 with TRBJ1-5; D is uncertain. This CDR3 has 12 residues. Germline CDR1 reads MDHEN; CDR2 reads SYDVKM. Trimming took off 8 bases at V and 4 bases at J, with 9 bases between the two ends. Written as DNA, the CDR3 is TGTGCCAGCCACGCCCATAATCAGCCCCAGCATTTT. It encodes CASHAHNQPQHF.

The sample holds one count of this clone. This sequence joins TRBV9 and TRBJ1-1; a possible D gene is TRBD1 (5 bases). V was cut by 0 bases and J by 5 bases, with 11 bases left in between. The CDR3 has 14 amino acids. The germline V gene has CDR1 SGDLS and CDR2 YYNGEE. The CDR3 DNA is TGTGCCAGCAGCGTAGGCCTGGAGGGGACTGAAGCTTTCTTT. Its protein product is CASSVGLEGTEAFF.